This T cell receptor (beta chain) came from a study of blood T cells in healthy people across ages. General study findings and limits: Percentage of naive T cells showed a strong correlation with TCR beta diversity. The long-lived group displayed more naive CD4+ cells, plus higher diversity, than the aged donors did.

The germline V gene has CDR1 SGHDT and CDR2 YYEEEE. The CDR3 sequence is 16 residues long. With V trimmed by 2 bases and J by 4 bases, 5 bases remained unmatched. Then a second PCR, running roughly 6 to 12 cycles, was carried out with a sample-barcoded 5' primer and a J-beta primer mix. TCRdb reanalysed the 5' RACE reads using MiXCR and keeps one entry per CDR3 protein. Found here are approximately 780,000 distinct CDR3 sequences, roughly 26% of them singletons; the top ten hold 3%. Worth noting for this clonotype: The target antigen is unknown.

These same data were also listed under a study on T cells of mothers and their children.

Sequencing was performed on blood. This receptor was taken from a boy younger than 18 in good health. The gene calls are TRBV5-6 and TRBJ2-5; TRBD2 aligns across 13 bases. CDR3 nucleotides: TGTGCCAGCAGCTTAAGGGGACTAGCGGGGAGAGAGACCCAGTACTTC. Translating gives CASSLRGLAGRETQYF.